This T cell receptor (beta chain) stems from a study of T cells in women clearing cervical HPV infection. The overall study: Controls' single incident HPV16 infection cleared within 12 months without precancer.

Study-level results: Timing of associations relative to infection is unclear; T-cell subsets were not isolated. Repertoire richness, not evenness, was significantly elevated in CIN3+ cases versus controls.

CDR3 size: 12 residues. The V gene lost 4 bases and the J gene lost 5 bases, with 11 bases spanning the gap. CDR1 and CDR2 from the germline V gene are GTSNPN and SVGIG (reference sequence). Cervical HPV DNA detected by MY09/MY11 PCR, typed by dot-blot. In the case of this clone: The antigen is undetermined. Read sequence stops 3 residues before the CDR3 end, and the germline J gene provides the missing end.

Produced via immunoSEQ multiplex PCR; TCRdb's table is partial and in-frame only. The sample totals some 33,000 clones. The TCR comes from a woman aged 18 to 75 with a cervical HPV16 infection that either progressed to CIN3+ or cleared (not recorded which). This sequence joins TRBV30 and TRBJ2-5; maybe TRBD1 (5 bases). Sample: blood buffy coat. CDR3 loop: CAWTGNLETQYF. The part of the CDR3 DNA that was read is TGTGCCTGGACAGGGAATTTGGAGACC.